The following is a TCR beta chain sequence with its context. Its antigen is undetermined. Blood sampling was done at baseline, cycle 4 day 1, and cycle 7 day 1. The data derive from a study of OX40 agonist ivuxolimab in advanced cancers. V was cut by 6 bases and J by 8 bases, with 8 bases left in between. The CDR3 contains 11 residues. Looked up from germline, CDR1 is MNHEY and CDR2 is SVGAGI. Some clones are missing from TCRdb's copy, which holds only in-frame ones; the method was immunoSEQ multiplex PCR. The sample yields roughly 120,000 clones, 85% to 95% seen once. Study observations and caveats: At 0.1 to 3.0 mg/kg, clonal expansion of CD4+ and CD8+ blood T cells had occurred by week 6. The study did not work out the antigen specificity of the expanded peripheral T cells. Expanded clones belonging to CD8+ T cells outnumbered, on average, those of CD4+.

The rearrangement links TRBV6-5 to TRBJ1-3; D possibly corresponds to TRBD1 (5 bases). The sample in question was CD4+ or CD8+ T cells sorted from blood, obtained in a trial of the OX40 agonist ivuxolimab. The receptor's source is an adult with an advanced solid tumor such as melanoma, head and neck, liver or kidney cancer. The CDR3 sequence: CASREQDTIYF. The CDR3 bases are TGTGCCAGCAGAGAACAGGACACCATATATTTT.